This T cell receptor beta chain is drawn from a study of T cell clonotyping in hematopoietic cell transplantation. Here immunoSEQ multiplex PCR was the method, and the copy in TCRdb shows in-frame clones only, minus some. The sample consists of 15,000 to 20,000 clones, 85% of them appearing once. The CDR3 is 17 residues long. Germline V gene lookup returns CDR1 SGHVS and CDR2 FQNEAQ. Trimming removed 5 bases from V and 1 base from J, with 18 bases in between. Sequenced material: PBMCs, taken 100 days after allogeneic stem cell transplant. The chain joins TRBV7-8 to TRBJ1-5; D not resolved. This clonotype was sampled from a male patient between 60 and 69 years old who had an allogeneic stem cell transplant from a related donor, so the T cells may come from the graft donor. Some clones in this sample may be carry-over from other donors' samples. The CDR3 nucleotides are TGTGCCAGCAGCCCCCAAAAAATGGGAACGAGCAATCAGCCCCAGCATTTT. It codes for CASSPQKMGTSNQPQHF.